The present TCR beta chain was sequenced within a study of CD8+CD57+ T cells in acquired aplastic anemia. Study details: The mean DNA yield obtained from sorted CD4+ and CD8+ cells came to 3 to 3.5 ug. On average, healthy donors gave about 10.8 million reads for CD4+ cells. Study-level findings and limits: Some 31 shared CD8+ CDR3s appeared highly expressed within patients' immunodominant clones. A significant difference in CD8+ Simpson's diversity between patients and controls was not found.

Points on this clonotype: Its specificity is unknown. Compared with germline, one end of the junction differs, possibly owing to a read error.

Germline V gene sequence: CDR1 SGHVS, CDR2 FNYEAQ. The CDR3 contains 14 residues. CDR3 and TCR beta VDJ profiling relied on genomic DNA as the template. Via MiXCR, TCRdb re-called the reads, giving one row per CDR3 protein. The data contain 400,000 to 450,000 distinct CDR3 sequences, 65% to 80% of them seen just once; the ten biggest clones take up less than 4%. This TCR came from a human donor in good health, serving as a control. Sequenced material: sorted CD4+, CD8+, or CD8+CD57+ T cells (not recorded which) from PBMCs. The chain joins TRBV7-6 to TRBJ2-7, with 8 bases fitting TRBD1. CDR3: CASSLETGEYEPYF. The CDR3 DNA sequence: TGTGCCAGCAGCTTAGAGACAGGGGAATACGAGCCGTACTTC.